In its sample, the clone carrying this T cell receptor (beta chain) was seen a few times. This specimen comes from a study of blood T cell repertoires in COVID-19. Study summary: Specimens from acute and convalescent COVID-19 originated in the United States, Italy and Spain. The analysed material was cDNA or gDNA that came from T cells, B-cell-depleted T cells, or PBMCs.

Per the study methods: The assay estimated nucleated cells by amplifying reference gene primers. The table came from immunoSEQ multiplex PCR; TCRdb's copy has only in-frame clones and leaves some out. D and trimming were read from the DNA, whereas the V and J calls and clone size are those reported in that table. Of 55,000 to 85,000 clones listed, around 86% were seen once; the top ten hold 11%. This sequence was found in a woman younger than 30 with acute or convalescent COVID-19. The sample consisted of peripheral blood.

CDR3 coding DNA: TGTGCCAGTAGTACCATACAGGGCTACCTCAACTATGGCTACACCTTC. Translation: CASSTIQGYLNYGYTF. The chain carries TRBV19 and TRBJ1-2, with D possibly being TRBD1 (6 bases). The CDR3 is 16 residues long. Germline CDR1 LNHDA, CDR2 SQIVND (reference sequence). With 4 bases removed from V and 2 bases from J, the gap between germline ends came to 17 bases. Full variable domain (rest looked up from reference TRBV19 and TRBJ1-2): DGGITQSPKYLFRKEGQNVTLSCEQNLNHDAMYWYRQDPGQGLRLIYYSQIVNDFQKGDIAEGYSVSREKKESFPLTVTSAQKNPTAFYLCASSTIQGYLNYGYTFGSGTRLTVV.